This TCR beta chain is from a study of identifying expanded T cells in peripheral blood. Study-level points and caveats: Differentially abundant clones: about 1.2 between replicates, 15 to 17 at roughly 2 weeks, more than 18 at four.

Germline V CDR1 and CDR2: MNHNS, SASEGT. V was cut by 2 bases and J by 3 bases, with 11 bases left in between. The CDR3 covers 15 residues. Regarding this clone: Its specificity is not known.

Only in-frame clones appear in the TCRdb table, and some are missing; sequencing was by immunoSEQ multiplex PCR. The table shows 60,000 to 70,000 clones, with around 87% occurring only once. The TCR sequence derives from a person aged 18 to 69 in good health. The specimen sequenced was blood. The chain has TRBV6-1 and TRBJ2-1, with D possibly being TRBD1 or TRBD2 (5 bases each). CDR3 DNA sequence: TGTGCCAGCAGTGAATATGGGGGAGTCTACAATGAGCAGTTCTTC. This encodes CASSEYGGVYNEQFF.